Sequencing of this TCR beta chain was carried out in a study of T cell responses to AZD1222 COVID-19 vaccine. Whole-study findings and limits: The study found Spike-specific TCR breadth and depth rose after two AZD1222 doses. The span of vaccine-associated CD4 TCRs extended across spike, with dominance at 160-218 and 743-854. Clonal diversity was possibly underestimated; the donors were predominantly white British and more often female. Baseline serostatus was positive in only 5 to 7 AZD1222 recipients.

This clone appeared once. The antigen is not known. The protocol was immunoSEQ multiplex PCR, while the TCRdb copy is restricted to in-frame clones and leaves out a portion. This table has over 130,000 clones, about 93% appearing once. The clonotype comes from an adult who received the AZD1222 COVID-19 vaccine. The sequencing used peripheral blood, collected 28 days after the second AZD1222 dose.

This CDR3 reads CASSFQVPGELFF. The CDR3 region has the DNA TGTGCCAGCAGTTTTCAGGTTCCTGGGGAGCTGTTTTTT. The chain combines TRBV12-3 or TRBV12-4 with TRBJ2-2; D gene uncertain. The CDR3 runs 13 residues. The V end was cut by 3 bases, the J end by 8 bases, with 10 bases between.